The rows below give T cell receptor beta chains drawn from one sample of a study of monozygotic twins with cystic fibrosis. The method was immunoSEQ multiplex PCR; TCRdb's version includes in-frame clones alone and lacks a portion of them. The sample has around 36,000 clones, 66% seen once. The sequencing input was blood. The receptor set was obtained from a girl aged 5 to 17 with cystic fibrosis. The CDR3 runs from the conserved cysteine through the conserved F or W. The D gene is left open where the match is weak. Expanded clones get a size class; other rows say once, few or many, or leave the size out.

J gene: TRBJ2-5
clone size: NA
V gene: TRBV6-1
D gene: NA
CDR3 DNA: TGTGCCAGCAGTGTGGGAGGGGGGCGTGAGACCCAGTACTTC
CDR3 protein: CASSVGGGRETQYF

J gene: TRBJ2-2
clone size: few
V gene: TRBV9
D gene: NA
CDR3 DNA: TGTGCCAGCAGACGTACGGCCGGGGAGCTGTTTTTT
CDR3 protein: CASRRTAGELFF

J gene: TRBJ1-1
clone size: NA
V gene: TRBV7-2
D gene: NA
CDR3 DNA: TGTGCCAGCAGCTTAGTAGAAGGGGGACACACTGAAGCTTTCTTT
CDR3 protein: CASSLVEGGHTEAFF

J gene: TRBJ1-2
clone size: few
V gene: TRBV6-1
D gene: NA
CDR3 DNA: TGTGCCAGCAGTGAAGGCCCGTTAGGGCAGGACAACTATGGCTACACCTTC
CDR3 protein: CASSEGPLGQDNYGYTF

J gene: TRBJ1-4
clone size: few
V gene: TRBV21-1
D gene: NA
CDR3 DNA: TGTGCCAGGAGCCTGCGTCTTGCAACTAATGAAAAACTGTTTTTT
CDR3 protein: CARSLRLATNEKLFF

J gene: TRBJ1-4
clone size: NA
V gene: TRBV10-2
D gene: NA
CDR3 DNA: TGCGCCAGCAGTGATTCCTATTACCAACTGTTTTTT
CDR3 protein: CASSDSYYQLFF

J gene: TRBJ2-1
clone size: NA
V gene: TRBV7-2
D gene: TRBD1
CDR3 DNA: TGTGCCAGCAGCTTCACCGGGACAGGGGCACTATCTTACAATGAGCAGTTCTTC
CDR3 protein: CASSFTGTGALSYNEQFF

J gene: TRBJ2-6
clone size: NA
V gene: TRBV7-9
D gene: NA
CDR3 DNA: TGTGCCAGCAGCCCTGGTAGCTCTGGGGCCAACGTCCTGACTTTC
CDR3 protein: CASSPGSSGANVLTF

J gene: TRBJ2-5
clone size: NA
V gene: TRBV14
D gene: TRBD2
CDR3 DNA: TGTGCCAGCAGCCCAAGAAAGACTAGCGGTGGAGAGACCCAGTACTTC
CDR3 protein: CASSPRKTSGGETQYF

J gene: TRBJ1-4
clone size: few
V gene: TRBV28
D gene: TRBD1
CDR3 DNA: TGTGCCAGCAGTACAGGGGGTGAAAAACTGTTTTTT
CDR3 protein: CASSTGGEKLFF

J gene: TRBJ2-7
clone size: NA
V gene: TRBV5-1
D gene: NA
CDR3 DNA: TGCGCCAGCAGCGCCCGGGACGGGGGCTCCTACGAGCAGTACTTC
CDR3 protein: CASSARDGGSYEQYF

J gene: TRBJ2-7
clone size: NA
V gene: TRBV6-5
D gene: TRBD2
CDR3 DNA: TGTGCCAGCATGCCTTTAGCGGGAAACTACGAGCAGTACTTC
CDR3 protein: CASMPLAGNYEQYF

J gene: TRBJ2-2
clone size: NA
V gene: TRBV5-4
D gene: NA
CDR3 DNA: TGTGCCAGCAGCTTCATAAACGGGCCAGCAGACACCGGGGAGCTGTTTTTT
CDR3 protein: CASSFINGPADTGELFF

J gene: TRBJ2-3
clone size: NA
V gene: TRBV5-1
D gene: TRBD2
CDR3 DNA: TGCGCCAGCAGCTTGATACTAGCGGGAGTCGAGCAGTATTTT
CDR3 protein: CASSLILAGVEQYF

J gene: TRBJ2-1
clone size: NA
V gene: TRBV7-3
D gene: NA
CDR3 DNA: TGTGCCAGCAGCTTAGGGTGGGTTAATGAGCAGTTCTTC
CDR3 protein: CASSLGWVNEQFF

J gene: TRBJ1-3
clone size: NA
V gene: TRBV5-1
D gene: NA
CDR3 DNA: TGCGCCAGCAGCTTGGTAGGGGCACGTCGTACTTCTGGAAACACCATATATTTT
CDR3 protein: CASSLVGARRTSGNTIYF

J gene: TRBJ2-5
clone size: NA
V gene: TRBV7-3
D gene: TRBD1
CDR3 DNA: TGTGCCAGCAGTCTAAACAGGGGAGAGACCCAGTACTTC
CDR3 protein: CASSLNRGETQYF

J gene: TRBJ1-4
clone size: few
V gene: TRBV6-5
D gene: NA
CDR3 DNA: TGTGCCAGCAGTTACCCTTGGGTTGAAAAACTGTTTTTT
CDR3 protein: CASSYPWVEKLFF

J gene: TRBJ2-5
clone size: NA
V gene: TRBV19
D gene: NA
CDR3 DNA: TGTGCCAGTAGTATTGGTACAGGGCGAGTCCAAGAGACCCAGTACTTC
CDR3 protein: CASSIGTGRVQETQYF

J gene: TRBJ1-2
clone size: few
V gene: TRBV19
D gene: TRBD1
CDR3 DNA: TGTGCCAGTAGTGGATTCGACAGGGCTCCTGGTGGCTACACCTTC
CDR3 protein: CASSGFDRAPGGYTF

J gene: TRBJ2-5
clone size: NA
V gene: TRBV30
D gene: TRBD1
CDR3 DNA: TGTGCCTCGAAGACATCAGGGGGCGCGGGCGAGACCCAGTACTTC
CDR3 protein: CASKTSGGAGETQYF

J gene: TRBJ1-4
clone size: NA
V gene: TRBV9
D gene: NA
CDR3 DNA: TGTGCCAGCAGCGTAGAAGGGAGAACGGGTGAAAAACTGTTTTTT
CDR3 protein: CASSVEGRTGEKLFF

J gene: TRBJ2-1
clone size: NA
V gene: TRBV10-3
D gene: TRBD2
CDR3 DNA: TGTGCCATCAGTGAGAAGTGGGGAGGGACTAGCGGGACCCGGGGTGGGCAGTTCTTC
CDR3 protein: CAISEKWGGTSGTRGGQFF

J gene: TRBJ2-5
clone size: NA
V gene: TRBV7-9
D gene: TRBD2
CDR3 DNA: TGTGCCAGCATGCTAGCGGGAGGACCCCAAGAGACCCAGTACTTC
CDR3 protein: CASMLAGGPQETQYF

J gene: TRBJ1-1
clone size: NA
V gene: TRBV4-3
D gene: NA
CDR3 DNA: TGCGCCAGCAGAGGACAGTACACTGAAGCTTTCTTT
CDR3 protein: CASRGQYTEAFF

J gene: TRBJ1-2
clone size: once
V gene: TRBV19
D gene: TRBD1
CDR3 DNA: TGTGCCAGTACCCCGTTTGGGGACAGGGGACGCTATGGCTACACCTTC
CDR3 protein: CASTPFGDRGRYGYTF

J gene: TRBJ2-7
clone size: NA
V gene: TRBV5-1
D gene: TRBD2
CDR3 DNA: TGCGCCAGCAGCGCCGGGACTAGCGGGAGGGCCTACGAGCAGTACTTC
CDR3 protein: CASSAGTSGRAYEQYF

J gene: TRBJ1-1
clone size: few
V gene: TRBV28
D gene: NA
CDR3 DNA: TGTGCCAGCAGTAGGGGTCTGAACCGAGAAGCTTTCTTT
CDR3 protein: CASSRGLNREAFF

J gene: TRBJ1-1
clone size: once
V gene: TRBV28
D gene: TRBD1
CDR3 DNA: TGTGCCAGCAGTTTGGCCAGGGGGGGCACTGAAGCTTTCTTT
CDR3 protein: CASSLARGGTEAFF

J gene: TRBJ2-5
clone size: NA
V gene: TRBV28
D gene: TRBD1
CDR3 DNA: TGTGCCAGCAGTTCACCGGGACAGGGGGCGGGGGAGACCCAGTACTTC
CDR3 protein: CASSSPGQGAGETQYF

J gene: TRBJ2-3
clone size: NA
V gene: TRBV19
D gene: TRBD1
CDR3 DNA: TGTGCCAGTAGTATAGTCACCGGGACAGAGCAGTATTTT
CDR3 protein: CASSIVTGTEQYF

J gene: TRBJ2-6
clone size: NA
V gene: TRBV18
D gene: NA
CDR3 DNA: TGTGCCAGCTCACCGACTAGGTCTGGGGCCAACGTCCTGACTTTC
CDR3 protein: CASSPTRSGANVLTF

J gene: TRBJ2-5
clone size: NA
V gene: TRBV10-3
D gene: NA
CDR3 DNA: TGTGCCATCAGTGAAGGTCCCGAGGAAGAGACCCAGTACTTC
CDR3 protein: CAISEGPEEETQYF

J gene: TRBJ1-2
clone size: NA
V gene: TRBV6-5
D gene: NA
CDR3 DNA: TGTGCCAGCAACCTAGGAGGGGGGAGGAACTATGGCTACACCTTC
CDR3 protein: CASNLGGGRNYGYTF

J gene: TRBJ1-2
clone size: NA
V gene: TRBV30
D gene: NA
CDR3 DNA: TGTGCCTGGACGGACACCTACGGGGGTGGCTACACCTTC
CDR3 protein: CAWTDTYGGGYTF

J gene: TRBJ2-2
clone size: NA
V gene: TRBV7-9
D gene: TRBD1
CDR3 DNA: TGTGCCAGCAGCCGAAGGACAGGCGAAGGGGGAGACACCGGGGAGCTGTTTTTT
CDR3 protein: CASSRRTGEGGDTGELFF

J gene: TRBJ2-1
clone size: NA
V gene: TRBV5-4
D gene: TRBD2
CDR3 DNA: TGTGCCAGCAGCCCCCAGACTAGCAGAGCCTACAATGAGCAGTTCTTC
CDR3 protein: CASSPQTSRAYNEQFF

J gene: TRBJ1-6
clone size: NA
V gene: TRBV7-9
D gene: NA
CDR3 DNA: TGTGCCAGCAGCGTATCAAGTGGCCGGCTGGGGTCCACCCTCCACTTT
CDR3 protein: CASSVSSGRLGSTLHF

J gene: TRBJ1-1
clone size: NA
V gene: TRBV6-5
D gene: NA
CDR3 DNA: TGTGCCAGCGGGGCCGGGAACACTGAAGCTTTCTTT
CDR3 protein: CASGAGNTEAFF

J gene: TRBJ2-1
clone size: NA
V gene: TRBV13
D gene: TRBD2
CDR3 DNA: TGTGCCAGCAGCCTCGGACTAGCGGGAGGGCCCGATGAGCAGTTCTTC
CDR3 protein: CASSLGLAGGPDEQFF